This T cell receptor beta chain was sequenced in a study of blood T cell repertoires in COVID-19. Profiled with immunoSEQ multiplex PCR; TCRdb holds only in-frame clones, not every one. The sample holds around 450,000 clones, about 92% seen once. Trimming left V 5 bases short and J 4 bases short, with 11 bases between. The length of the CDR3 is 14 residues. Germline values: CDR1 SEHNR, CDR2 FQNEAQ (reference sequence). This chain joins TRBV7-9 and TRBJ2-2; D gene unclear. The TCR originated in a man between 18 and 35 years old who had recovered from COVID-19. Sequencing was done on a sample of PBMCs or T cells enriched from blood (not recorded which). The CDR3: CASSEQRSTGELFF. CDR3 nucleotides: TGTGCCAGCAGCGAGCAGCGATCCACCGGGGAGCTGTTTTTT.